The rows below give T cell receptor beta chains drawn from one sample of a study of identical twins. MiXCR was run by TCRdb on the 5' RACE reads, yielding one entry per CDR3 protein. The sample shows fewer than 550,000 distinct CDR3 sequences, 15% of them seen only once. Another study also made use of these data, one on yellow fever vaccine responses in identical twins.

Sequenced input: CD4+ T cells sorted from blood. Receptors were obtained from a woman aged 18 to 35 in good health. The CDR3 runs from the conserved cysteine through the conserved F or W. A D gene is named only where the DNA matches it firmly. Clone size, where shown, is once, few, many, or a class for clones that have expanded.

size: few; V: TRBV12-3/TRBV12-4; D: -; J: TRBJ2-3; CDR3: CASSPADWPDTQYF; DNA: TGTGCCAGCAGCCCAGCGGACTGGCCAGATACGCAGTATTTT
size: -; V: TRBV19; D: -; J: TRBJ2-5; CDR3: CASSRAANQETQYF; DNA: TGTGCCAGTAGTCGGGCAGCGAATCAAGAGACCCAGTACTTC
size: many; V: TRBV12-3/TRBV12-4; D: -; J: TRBJ1-3; CDR3: CASSDSGGNTIYF; DNA: TGTGCCAGCAGTGACAGTGGGGGAAACACCATATATTTT
size: few; V: TRBV24-1; D: -; J: TRBJ1-1; CDR3: CATSDKDRLNTFF; DNA: TGTGCCACCAGTGATAAGGACAGACTGAATACTTTCTTT
size: many; V: TRBV12-3/TRBV12-4; D: -; J: TRBJ2-1; CDR3: CASSRASETPLYNEQFF; DNA: TGTGCCAGCAGTCGGGCTAGCGAGACGCCCCTTTACAATGAGCAGTTCTTC
size: -; V: TRBV21-1; D: -; J: TRBJ1-5; CDR3: CASSSSSSEKKYSNQPQHF; DNA: TGTGCCAGCAGCTCTTCTTCGTCAGAAAAGAAATATAGCAATCAGCCCCAGCATTTT
size: -; V: TRBV7-2; D: -; J: TRBJ1-5; CDR3: CASSLVSYSNQPQHF; DNA: TGTGCCAGCAGCTTAGTCTCCTATAGCAATCAGCCCCAGCATTTT
size: few; V: TRBV12-3/TRBV12-4; D: -; J: TRBJ1-5; CDR3: CASKETHSNQPQHF; DNA: TGTGCCAGCAAGGAAACCCATAGCAATCAGCCCCAGCATTTT
size: -; V: TRBV3-1; D: -; J: TRBJ2-3; CDR3: CASSQDYRDSTDTQYF; DNA: TGTGCCAGCAGCCAAGATTACCGGGACTCCACAGATACGCAGTATTTT
size: few; V: TRBV6-2/TRBV6-3; D: TRBD2; J: TRBJ2-3; CDR3: CASSHNGLAGEITDTQYF; DNA: TGTGCCAGCAGTCACAATGGACTAGCGGGGGAGATCACAGATACGCAGTATTTT
size: -; V: TRBV20-1; D: -; J: TRBJ2-1; CDR3: CSARDRGYHNEQFF; DNA: TGCAGTGCTAGAGACAGGGGTTACCACAATGAGCAGTTCTTC
size: -; V: TRBV7-9; D: TRBD2; J: TRBJ2-1; CDR3: CASSFDLAGAGNEQFF; DNA: TGTGCCAGCAGCTTCGACTTAGCGGGAGCAGGTAATGAGCAGTTCTTC
size: -; V: TRBV20-1; D: -; J: TRBJ2-1; CDR3: CSASRYSVF; DNA: TGCAGTGCTAGCCGTTACTCCGTTTTC
size: -; V: TRBV7-9; D: TRBD2; J: TRBJ2-1; CDR3: CASSNQRESKYGEQFF; DNA: TGTGCCAGCAGCAACCAGCGGGAGTCTAAATATGGTGAGCAGTTCTTC
size: -; V: TRBV5-1; D: TRBD1; J: TRBJ2-2; CDR3: CASSRSGDSLNTGELFF; DNA: TGCGCCAGCAGCCGGAGTGGGGACAGCCTAAACACCGGGGAGCTGTTTTTT
size: -; V: TRBV3-1; D: TRBD1; J: TRBJ2-3; CDR3: CASSQAGQGTDTQYF; DNA: TGTGCCAGCAGCCAAGCGGGACAGGGAACAGATACGCAGTATTTT
size: many; V: TRBV5-1; D: -; J: TRBJ2-1; CDR3: CASSLAGEQFF; DNA: TGCGCCAGCAGCTTGGCCGGTGAGCAGTTCTTC
size: -; V: TRBV5-1; D: TRBD2; J: TRBJ2-3; CDR3: CASSPGRGVSTDTQYF; DNA: TGCGCCAGCAGCCCGGGGCGGGGGGTCAGCACAGATACGCAGTATTTT
size: few; V: TRBV20-1; D: -; J: TRBJ1-1; CDR3: CSARRGGDTEAFF; DNA: TGCAGTGCCCGGCGGGGGGGAGACACTGAAGCTTTCTTT
size: few; V: TRBV4-2; D: -; J: TRBJ1-1; CDR3: CASSQERVLNTEAFF; DNA: TGTGCCAGCAGCCAGGAACGGGTCTTGAACACTGAAGCTTTCTTT
size: -; V: TRBV11-1; D: -; J: TRBJ2-2; CDR3: CASSFPFNHKQVTGELFF; DNA: TGTGCCAGCAGCTTTCCGTTTAATCATAAACAGGTCACCGGGGAGCTGTTTTTT
size: -; V: TRBV24-1; D: -; J: TRBJ1-1; CDR3: CATSDTPGHRFF; DNA: TGTGCCACCAGTGATACACCGGGACACCGATTCTTT
size: few; V: TRBV6-1; D: -; J: TRBJ2-1; CDR3: CASSITGALTQLSYNEQFF; DNA: TGTGCCAGCAGTATTACGGGAGCCCTAACCCAACTTTCCTACAATGAGCAGTTCTTC
size: -; V: TRBV7-8; D: -; J: TRBJ2-4; CDR3: CASSKDRGGAKNIQYF; DNA: TGTGCCAGCAGCAAGGATCGAGGGGGTGCCAAAAACATTCAGTACTTC
size: few; V: TRBV5-1; D: TRBD1; J: TRBJ1-3; CDR3: CASSLGGRGFGGTSGNTIYF; DNA: TGCGCCAGCAGCTTGGGAGGCAGGGGGTTCGGCGGGACCTCTGGAAACACCATATATTTT
size: -; V: TRBV7-6; D: -; J: TRBJ2-1; CDR3: CASSNIGNEQFF; DNA: TGTGCCAGCAGCAATATTGGCAATGAGCAGTTCTTC
size: -; V: TRBV3-1; D: -; J: TRBJ2-7; CDR3: CASSQITGWWDYEQYF; DNA: TGTGCCAGCAGCCAAATCACGGGTTGGTGGGACTACGAGCAGTACTTC
size: few; V: TRBV25-1; D: -; J: TRBJ1-1; CDR3: CASSEGVRMNTEAFF; DNA: TGTGCCAGCAGTGAAGGGGTCAGGATGAACACTGAAGCTTTCTTT
size: -; V: TRBV29-1; D: -; J: TRBJ1-2; CDR3: CSVEDSGYLGYGYTF; DNA: TGCAGCGTTGAGGACTCAGGGTATCTCGGCTATGGCTACACCTTC
size: many; V: TRBV10-3; D: -; J: TRBJ2-5; CDR3: CAISARPTGMGQETQYF; DNA: TGTGCCATCAGTGCCCGCCCTACAGGGATGGGGCAAGAGACCCAGTACTTC
size: -; V: TRBV6-5; D: -; J: TRBJ2-6; CDR3: CASSSSSSGANVLTF; DNA: TGTGCCAGCAGTTCATCAAGCTCTGGGGCCAACGTCCTGACTTTC
size: -; V: TRBV18; D: -; J: TRBJ2-1; CDR3: CASSPLAHSSYNEQFF; DNA: TGTGCCAGCTCACCACTTGCCCACAGCTCCTACAATGAGCAGTTCTTC
size: -; V: TRBV28; D: TRBD2; J: TRBJ2-3; CDR3: CATVGGVNTDTQYF; DNA: TGTGCCACGGTCGGGGGGGTTAACACAGATACGCAGTATTTT
size: -; V: TRBV6-2/TRBV6-3; D: -; J: TRBJ2-1; CDR3: CASRQGGTYNEQFF; DNA: TGTGCCAGCAGACAGGGCGGTACCTACAATGAGCAGTTCTTC
size: -; V: TRBV20-1; D: TRBD2; J: TRBJ2-7; CDR3: CSATRTSGLSSYEQYF; DNA: TGCAGTGCCACCCGGACTAGCGGATTGAGCTCCTACGAGCAGTACTTC
size: few; V: TRBV19; D: -; J: TRBJ2-7; CDR3: CASSITHTYEQYF; DNA: TGTGCCAGTAGTATTACACATACCTACGAGCAGTACTTC
size: -; V: TRBV12-3/TRBV12-4; D: -; J: TRBJ1-2; CDR3: CASSLIWGDGYTF; DNA: TGTGCCAGCAGTTTAATATGGGGAGATGGCTACACCTTC
size: -; V: TRBV12-3/TRBV12-4; D: -; J: TRBJ2-5; CDR3: CASSLEGALRYQETQYF; DNA: TGTGCCAGCAGTTTAGAAGGGGCTCTTCGGTACCAAGAGACCCAGTACTTC
size: -; V: TRBV28; D: -; J: TRBJ1-6; CDR3: CASSLWPTSPLHF; DNA: TGTGCCAGCAGTTTATGGCCAACTTCACCCCTCCACTTT
size: -; V: TRBV6-2/TRBV6-3; D: -; J: TRBJ1-5; CDR3: CASSAQGLGNQPQHF; DNA: TGTGCCAGCAGTGCCCAGGGGTTAGGCAATCAGCCCCAGCATTTT
size: few; V: TRBV29-1; D: -; J: TRBJ1-1; CDR3: CSVQTGSTEAFF; DNA: TGCAGCGTTCAAACGGGGAGCACTGAAGCTTTCTTT
size: -; V: TRBV29-1; D: -; J: TRBJ2-5; CDR3: CSSTTSGETQYF; DNA: TGCAGCTCAACGACTAGTGGGGAGACCCAGTACTTC
size: many; V: TRBV28; D: -; J: TRBJ2-6; CDR3: CASSFLWGAGANVLTF; DNA: TGTGCCAGCAGTTTTCTTTGGGGGGCCGGGGCCAACGTCCTGACTTTC
size: few; V: TRBV12-3/TRBV12-4; D: -; J: TRBJ1-1; CDR3: CASSFGLRGAFTEAFF; DNA: TGTGCCAGCAGTTTTGGCCTGAGGGGGGCTTTCACTGAAGCTTTCTTT
size: few; V: TRBV9; D: -; J: TRBJ1-1; CDR3: CASSHTAGTEAFF; DNA: TGTGCCAGCAGCCACACGGCAGGGACTGAAGCTTTCTTT
size: few; V: TRBV7-9; D: TRBD2; J: TRBJ2-3; CDR3: CASSISGAGDTQYF; DNA: TGTGCCAGCAGCATAAGCGGGGCAGGAGATACGCAGTATTTT
size: -; V: TRBV20-1; D: TRBD2; J: TRBJ2-1; CDR3: CSARGDYFSYNEQFF; DNA: TGCAGTGCTAGGGGGGACTACTTCTCCTACAATGAGCAGTTCTTC
size: few; V: TRBV7-2; D: TRBD2; J: TRBJ2-1; CDR3: CASSLGGGKSSYNEQFF; DNA: TGTGCCAGCAGCTTAGGGGGGGGGAAAAGCTCCTACAATGAGCAGTTCTTC
size: -; V: TRBV28; D: -; J: TRBJ1-5; CDR3: CASSSLERPNQPQHF; DNA: TGTGCCAGCAGTTCCCTGGAACGGCCAAATCAGCCCCAGCATTTT
size: -; V: TRBV28; D: -; J: TRBJ2-7; CDR3: CATRRGPGGKDQYF; DNA: TGTGCCACCCGCCGCGGACCCGGTGGGAAGGATCAGTACTTC
size: many; V: TRBV5-1; D: TRBD1; J: TRBJ2-7; CDR3: CASSQGTGTYEQYF; DNA: TGCGCCAGCAGCCAAGGGACAGGAACCTACGAGCAGTACTTC
size: -; V: TRBV28; D: TRBD2; J: TRBJ2-7; CDR3: CASSFRLAGDYEQYF; DNA: TGTGCCAGCAGTTTCAGGCTAGCGGGCGACTACGAGCAGTACTTC
size: few; V: TRBV12-3/TRBV12-4; D: -; J: TRBJ1-1; CDR3: CASSRAIGEAFF; DNA: TGTGCCAGCAGCCGGGCGATCGGTGAAGCTTTCTTT
size: few; V: TRBV12-3/TRBV12-4; D: TRBD1; J: TRBJ1-2; CDR3: CASSFRTGGYGYTF; DNA: TGTGCCAGCAGTTTCCGGACAGGGGGTTATGGCTACACCTTC
size: -; V: TRBV3-1; D: -; J: TRBJ1-3; CDR3: CASSQDAMTNTIYF; DNA: TGTGCCAGCAGCCAAGATGCTATGACGAACACCATATATTTT
size: few; V: TRBV18; D: -; J: TRBJ2-5; CDR3: CASSPAGLETQYF; DNA: TGTGCCAGCTCGCCCGCAGGGTTGGAGACCCAGTACTTC
size: -; V: TRBV3-1; D: -; J: TRBJ1-3; CDR3: CASSQVSGTGNTIYF; DNA: TGTGCCAGCAGCCAAGTTTCTGGGACTGGAAACACCATATATTTT
size: -; V: TRBV10-3; D: -; J: TRBJ2-1; CDR3: CAISESRSPGNEQFF; DNA: TGTGCCATCAGTGAGTCTCGGTCCCCCGGGAATGAGCAGTTCTTC
size: many; V: TRBV12-3/TRBV12-4; D: -; J: TRBJ1-2; CDR3: CASSFLAGSSNYGYTF; DNA: TGTGCCAGCAGTTTTCTGGCCGGAAGTTCTAACTATGGCTACACCTTC
size: few; V: TRBV28; D: -; J: TRBJ1-5; CDR3: CASSFGGGRPQHF; DNA: TGTGCCAGCAGTTTTGGCGGGGGTCGGCCCCAGCATTTT